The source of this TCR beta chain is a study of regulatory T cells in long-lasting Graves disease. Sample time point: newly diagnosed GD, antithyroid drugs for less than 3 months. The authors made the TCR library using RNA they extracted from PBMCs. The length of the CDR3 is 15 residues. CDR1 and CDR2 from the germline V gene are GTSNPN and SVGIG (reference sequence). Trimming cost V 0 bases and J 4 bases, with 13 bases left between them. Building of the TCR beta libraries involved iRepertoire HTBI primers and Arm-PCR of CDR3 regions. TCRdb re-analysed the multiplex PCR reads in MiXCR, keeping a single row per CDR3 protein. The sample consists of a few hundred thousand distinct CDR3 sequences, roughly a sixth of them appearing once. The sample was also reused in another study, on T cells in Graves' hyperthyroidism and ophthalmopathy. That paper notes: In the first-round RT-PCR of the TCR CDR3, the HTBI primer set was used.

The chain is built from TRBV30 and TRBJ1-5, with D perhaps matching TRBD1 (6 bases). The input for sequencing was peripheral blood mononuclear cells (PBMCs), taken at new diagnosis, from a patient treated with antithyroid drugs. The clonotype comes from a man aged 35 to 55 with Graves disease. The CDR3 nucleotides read TGTGCCTGGAGTGTACCCCAGGGGTTAAATCAGCCCCAGCATTTT. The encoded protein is CAWSVPQGLNQPQHF. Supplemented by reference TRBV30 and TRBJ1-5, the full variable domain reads SQTIHQWPATLVQPVGSPLSLECTVEGTSNPNLYWYRQAAGRGLQLLFYSVGIGQISSEVPQNLSASRPQDRQFILSSKKLLLSDSGFYLCAWSVPQGLNQPQHFGDGTRLSIL.